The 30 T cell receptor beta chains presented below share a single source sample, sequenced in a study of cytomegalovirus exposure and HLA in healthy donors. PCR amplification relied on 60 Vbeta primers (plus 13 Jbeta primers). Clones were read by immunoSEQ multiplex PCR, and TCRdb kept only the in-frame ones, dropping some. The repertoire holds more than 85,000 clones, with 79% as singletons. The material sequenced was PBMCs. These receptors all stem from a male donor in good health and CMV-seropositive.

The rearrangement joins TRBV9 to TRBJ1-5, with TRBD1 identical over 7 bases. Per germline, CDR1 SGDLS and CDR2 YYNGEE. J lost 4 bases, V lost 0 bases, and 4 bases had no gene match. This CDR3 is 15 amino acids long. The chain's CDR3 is CASSVGGTANQPQHF. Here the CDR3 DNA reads TGTGCCAGCAGCGTAGGAGGGACAGCGAATCAGCCCCAGCATTTT.

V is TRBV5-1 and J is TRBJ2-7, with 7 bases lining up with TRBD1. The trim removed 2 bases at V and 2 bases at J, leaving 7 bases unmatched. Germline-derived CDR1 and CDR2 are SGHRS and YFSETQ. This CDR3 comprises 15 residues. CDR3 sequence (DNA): TGCGCCAGCAGCTTCAGGACAGGCCTCCCCTACGAGCAGTACTTC. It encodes CASSFRTGLPYEQYF. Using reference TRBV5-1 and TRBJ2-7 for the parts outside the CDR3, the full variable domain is KAGVTQTPRYLIKTRGQQVTLSCSPISGHRSVSWYQQTPGQGLQFLFEYFSETQRNKGNFPGRFSGRQFSNSRSEMNVSTLELGDSALYLCASSFRTGLPYEQYFGPGTRLTVT.

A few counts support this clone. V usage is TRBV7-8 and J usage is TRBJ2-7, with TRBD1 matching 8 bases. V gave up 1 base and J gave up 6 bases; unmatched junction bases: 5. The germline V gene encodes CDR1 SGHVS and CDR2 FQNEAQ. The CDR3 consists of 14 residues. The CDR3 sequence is CASSLGQGAGEQYF. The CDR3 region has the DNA TGTGCCAGCAGCTTAGGGCAGGGGGCGGGCGAGCAGTACTTC.

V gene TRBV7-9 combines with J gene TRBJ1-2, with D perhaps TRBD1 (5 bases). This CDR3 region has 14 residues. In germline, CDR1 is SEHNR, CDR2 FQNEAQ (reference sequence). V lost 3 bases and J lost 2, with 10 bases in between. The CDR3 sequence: CASSLPTDNYGYTF. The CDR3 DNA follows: TGTGCCAGCAGCTTGCCGACAGACAACTATGGCTACACCTTC.

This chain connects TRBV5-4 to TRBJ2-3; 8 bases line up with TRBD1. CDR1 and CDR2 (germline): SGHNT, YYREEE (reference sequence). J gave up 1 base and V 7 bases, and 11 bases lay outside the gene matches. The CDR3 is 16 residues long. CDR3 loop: CASGTRQGIRTDTQYF. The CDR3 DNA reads TGTGCCAGCGGAACTCGACAGGGGATCCGCACAGATACGCAGTATTTT.

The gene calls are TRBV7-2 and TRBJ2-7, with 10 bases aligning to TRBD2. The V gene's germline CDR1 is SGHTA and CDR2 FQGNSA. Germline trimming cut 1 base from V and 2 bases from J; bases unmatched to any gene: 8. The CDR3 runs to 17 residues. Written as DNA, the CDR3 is TGTGCCAGCAGCTTAGAAGGTACTAGCGGGGCCCCCTACGAGCAGTACTTC. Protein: CASSLEGTSGAPYEQYF.

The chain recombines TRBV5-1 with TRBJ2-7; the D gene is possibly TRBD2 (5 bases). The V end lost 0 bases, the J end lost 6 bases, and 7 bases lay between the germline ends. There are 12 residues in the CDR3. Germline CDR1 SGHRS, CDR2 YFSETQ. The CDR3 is CASSLVEAEQYF. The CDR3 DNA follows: TGCGCCAGCAGCTTGGTGGAGGCCGAGCAGTACTTC.

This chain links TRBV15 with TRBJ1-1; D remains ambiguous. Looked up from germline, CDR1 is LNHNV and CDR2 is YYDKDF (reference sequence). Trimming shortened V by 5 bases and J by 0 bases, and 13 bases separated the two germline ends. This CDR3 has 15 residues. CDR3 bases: TGTGCCACCAGCCCCCCTGGAGCCATGAACACTGAAGCTTTCTTT. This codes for CATSPPGAMNTEAFF.

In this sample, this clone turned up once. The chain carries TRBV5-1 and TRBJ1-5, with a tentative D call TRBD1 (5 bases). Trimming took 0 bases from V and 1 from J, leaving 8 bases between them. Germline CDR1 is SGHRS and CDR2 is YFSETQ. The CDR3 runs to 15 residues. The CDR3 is CASSLAGDSNQPQHF. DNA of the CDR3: TGCGCCAGCAGCTTGGCGGGGGACAGCAATCAGCCCCAGCATTTT.

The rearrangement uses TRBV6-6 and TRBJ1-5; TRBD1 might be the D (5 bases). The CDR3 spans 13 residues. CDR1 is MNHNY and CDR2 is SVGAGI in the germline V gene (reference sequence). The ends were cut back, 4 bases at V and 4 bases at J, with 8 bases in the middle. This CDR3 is CASSFSGNQPQHF. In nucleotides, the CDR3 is TGTGCCAGCAGTTTTTCAGGGAATCAGCCCCAGCATTTT.

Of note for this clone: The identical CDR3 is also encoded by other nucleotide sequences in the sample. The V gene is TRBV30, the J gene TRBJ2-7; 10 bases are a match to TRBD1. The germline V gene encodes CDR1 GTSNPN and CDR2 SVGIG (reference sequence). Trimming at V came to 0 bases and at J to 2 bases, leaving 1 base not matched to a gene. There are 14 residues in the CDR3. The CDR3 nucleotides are TGTGCCTGGAGTGTGGGGACAGGGGCCTACGAGCAGTACTTC. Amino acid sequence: CAWSVGTGAYEQYF.

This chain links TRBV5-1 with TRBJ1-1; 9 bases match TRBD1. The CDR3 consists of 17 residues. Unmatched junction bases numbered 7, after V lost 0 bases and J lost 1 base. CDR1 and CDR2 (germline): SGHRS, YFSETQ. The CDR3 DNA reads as TGCGCCAGCAGCTTGGAAAACAGGGGGCGAGCGAACACTGAAGCTTTCTTT. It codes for CASSLENRGRANTEAFF.

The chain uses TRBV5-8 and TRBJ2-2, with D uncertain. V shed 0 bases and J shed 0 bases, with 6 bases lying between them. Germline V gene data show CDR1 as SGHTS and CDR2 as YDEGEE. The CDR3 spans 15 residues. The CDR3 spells CASSLVRSNTGELFF. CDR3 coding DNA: TGTGCCAGCAGCTTGGTCAGGTCGAACACCGGGGAGCTGTTTTTT.

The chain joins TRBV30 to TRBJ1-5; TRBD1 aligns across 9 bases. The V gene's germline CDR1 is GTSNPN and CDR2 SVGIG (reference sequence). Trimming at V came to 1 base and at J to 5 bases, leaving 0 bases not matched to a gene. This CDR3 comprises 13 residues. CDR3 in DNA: TGTGCCTGGAGTGGGGACAGGGATCAGCCCCAGCATTTT. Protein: CAWSGDRDQPQHF.

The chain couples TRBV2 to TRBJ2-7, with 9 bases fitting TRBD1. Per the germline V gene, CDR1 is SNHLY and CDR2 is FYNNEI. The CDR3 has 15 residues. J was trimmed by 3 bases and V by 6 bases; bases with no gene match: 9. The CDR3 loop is CASRRGQGTFYEQYF. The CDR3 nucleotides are TGTGCCAGCAGACGCGGACAGGGGACGTTCTACGAGCAGTACTTC.

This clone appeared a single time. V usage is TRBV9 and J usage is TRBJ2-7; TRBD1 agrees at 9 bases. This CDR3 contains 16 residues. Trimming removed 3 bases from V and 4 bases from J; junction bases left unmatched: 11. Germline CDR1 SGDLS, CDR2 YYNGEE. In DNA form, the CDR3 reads TGTGCCAGCAGCGCGCGGGGGACAGGGTCTGCATACGAGCAGTACTTC. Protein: CASSARGTGSAYEQYF.

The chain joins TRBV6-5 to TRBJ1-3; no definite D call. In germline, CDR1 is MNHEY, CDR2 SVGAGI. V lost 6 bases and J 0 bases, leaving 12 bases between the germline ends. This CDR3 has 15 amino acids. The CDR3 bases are TGTGCCAGCAGCACTAGGAGGAGCTCTGGAAACACCATATATTTT. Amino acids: CASSTRRSSGNTIYF.

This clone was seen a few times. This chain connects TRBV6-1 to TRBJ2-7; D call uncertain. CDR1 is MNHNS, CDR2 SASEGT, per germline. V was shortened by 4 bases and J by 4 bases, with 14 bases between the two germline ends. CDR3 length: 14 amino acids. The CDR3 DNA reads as TGTGCCAGCAGTGCAGCAGCAACAGATTACGAGCAGTACTTC. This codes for CASSAAATDYEQYF.

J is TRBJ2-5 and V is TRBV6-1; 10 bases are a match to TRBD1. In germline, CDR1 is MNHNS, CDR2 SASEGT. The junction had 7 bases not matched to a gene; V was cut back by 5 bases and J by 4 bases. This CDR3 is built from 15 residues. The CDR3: CASSPNDRGRETQYF. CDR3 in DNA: TGTGCCAGCAGTCCGAACGACAGGGGGCGAGAGACCCAGTACTTC.

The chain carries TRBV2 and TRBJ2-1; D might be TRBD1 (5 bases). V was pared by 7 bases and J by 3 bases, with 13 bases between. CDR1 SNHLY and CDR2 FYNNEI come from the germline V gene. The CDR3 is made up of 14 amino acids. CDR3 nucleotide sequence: TGTGCCAGCAATTCATATGGACACTACAATGAGCAGTTCTTC. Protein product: CASNSYGHYNEQFF.

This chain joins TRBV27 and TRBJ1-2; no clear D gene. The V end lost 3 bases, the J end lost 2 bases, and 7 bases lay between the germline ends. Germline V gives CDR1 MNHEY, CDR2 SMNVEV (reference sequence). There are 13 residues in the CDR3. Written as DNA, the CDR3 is TGTGCCAGCAGTTTCGACGGGAACTATGGCTACACCTTC. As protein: CASSFDGNYGYTF.

The chain's CDR3 is CASSRRSTGNTGELFF. CDR3 DNA sequence: TGTGCCAGCAGCCGACGTTCGACAGGGAACACCGGGGAGCTGTTTTTT. The chain uses TRBV7-2 and TRBJ2-2; a weak D match, TRBD1 (6 bases). With 5 bases removed from V and 1 base from J, the gap between germline ends came to 14 bases. CDR1 is SGHTA and CDR2 is FQGNSA in the germline V gene. CDR3 length: 16 amino acids.

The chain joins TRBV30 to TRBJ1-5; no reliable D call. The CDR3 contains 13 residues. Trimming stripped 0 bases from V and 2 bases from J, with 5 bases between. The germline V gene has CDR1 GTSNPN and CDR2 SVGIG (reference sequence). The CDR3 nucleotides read TGTGCCTGGAGTGTGGCAGGCAATCAGCCCCAGCATTTT. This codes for CAWSVAGNQPQHF.

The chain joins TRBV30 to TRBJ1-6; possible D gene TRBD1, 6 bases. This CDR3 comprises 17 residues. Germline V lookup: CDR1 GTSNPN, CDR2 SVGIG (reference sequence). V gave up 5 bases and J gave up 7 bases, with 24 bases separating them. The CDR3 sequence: CAWDLLQGYIGNSPLHF. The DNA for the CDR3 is TGTGCCTGGGACCTTTTACAGGGATATATCGGCAATTCACCCCTCCACTTT.

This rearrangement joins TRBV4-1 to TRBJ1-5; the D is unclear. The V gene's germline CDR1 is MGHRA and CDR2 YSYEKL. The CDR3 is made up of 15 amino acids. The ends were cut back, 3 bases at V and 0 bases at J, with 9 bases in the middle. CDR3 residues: CASSQRTDSNQPQHF. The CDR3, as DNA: TGCGCCAGCAGCCAGCGAACAGATAGCAATCAGCCCCAGCATTTT.

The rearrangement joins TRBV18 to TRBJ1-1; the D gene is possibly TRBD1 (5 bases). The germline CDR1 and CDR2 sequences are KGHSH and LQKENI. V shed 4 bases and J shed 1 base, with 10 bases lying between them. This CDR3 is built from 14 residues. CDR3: CASSRGETNTEAFF. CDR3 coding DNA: TGTGCCAGCTCACGGGGCGAAACGAACACTGAAGCTTTCTTT. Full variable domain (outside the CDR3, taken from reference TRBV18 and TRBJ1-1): NAGVMQNPRHLVRRRGQEARLRCSPMKGHSHVYWYRQLPEEGLKFMVYLQKENIIDESGMPKERFSAEFPKEGPSILRIQQVVRGDSAAYFCASSRGETNTEAFFGQGTRLTVV.

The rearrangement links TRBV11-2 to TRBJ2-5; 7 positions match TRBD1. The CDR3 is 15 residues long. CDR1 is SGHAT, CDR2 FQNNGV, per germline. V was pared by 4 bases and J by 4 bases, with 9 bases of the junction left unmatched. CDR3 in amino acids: CASSSPTGIGETQYF. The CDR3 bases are TGTGCCAGCAGCTCTCCGACAGGGATCGGAGAGACCCAGTACTTC.

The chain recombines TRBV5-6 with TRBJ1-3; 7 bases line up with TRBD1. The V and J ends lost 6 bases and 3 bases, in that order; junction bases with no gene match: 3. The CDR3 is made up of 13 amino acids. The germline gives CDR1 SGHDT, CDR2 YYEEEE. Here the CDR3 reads CASIQGGGNTIYF. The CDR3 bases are TGTGCCAGCATCCAGGGGGGTGGAAACACCATATATTTT.

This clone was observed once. The CDR3 sequence: CASSPRGGGFGNQPQHF. The DNA for the CDR3 is TGTGCCAGCAGCCCGAGAGGGGGGGGATTTGGCAATCAGCCCCAGCATTTT. The J gene is TRBJ1-5, the V gene TRBV7-2; D possibly corresponds to TRBD1 (6 bases). The V gene's germline CDR1 is SGHTA and CDR2 FQGNSA. The CDR3 extends over 17 amino acids. The V and J ends lost 5 bases and 2 bases respectively, with 19 bases between them.

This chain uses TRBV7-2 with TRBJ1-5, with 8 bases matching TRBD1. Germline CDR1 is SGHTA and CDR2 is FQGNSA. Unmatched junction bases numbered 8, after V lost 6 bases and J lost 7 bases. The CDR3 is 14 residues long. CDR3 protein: CASSSMDRDQPQHF. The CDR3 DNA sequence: TGTGCCAGCAGTTCAATGGACAGGGACCAGCCCCAGCATTTT.